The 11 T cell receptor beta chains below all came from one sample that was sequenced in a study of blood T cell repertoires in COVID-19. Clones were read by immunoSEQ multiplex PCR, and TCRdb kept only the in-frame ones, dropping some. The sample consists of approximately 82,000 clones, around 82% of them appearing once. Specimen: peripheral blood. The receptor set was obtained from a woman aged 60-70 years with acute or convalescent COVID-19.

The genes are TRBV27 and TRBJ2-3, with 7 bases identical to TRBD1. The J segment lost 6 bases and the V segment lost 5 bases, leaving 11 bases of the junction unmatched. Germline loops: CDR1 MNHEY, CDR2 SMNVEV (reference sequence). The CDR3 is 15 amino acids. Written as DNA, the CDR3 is TGTGCCAGCAGTCCCATCCTTACAGGGGTTGATACGCAGTATTTT. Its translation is CASSPILTGVDTQYF.

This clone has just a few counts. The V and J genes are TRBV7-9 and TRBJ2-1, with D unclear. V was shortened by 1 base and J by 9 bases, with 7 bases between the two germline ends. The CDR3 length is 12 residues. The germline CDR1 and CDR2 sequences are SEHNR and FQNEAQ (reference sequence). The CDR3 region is CASSLDLGEQFF. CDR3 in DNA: TGTGCCAGCAGCTTAGATCTCGGTGAGCAGTTCTTC. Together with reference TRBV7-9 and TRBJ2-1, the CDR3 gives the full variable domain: DTGVSQNPRHKITKRGQNVTFRCDPISEHNRLYWYRQTLGQGPEFLTYFQNEAQLEKSRLLSDRFSAERPKGSFSTLEIQRTEQGDSAMYLCASSLDLGEQFFGPGTRLTVL.

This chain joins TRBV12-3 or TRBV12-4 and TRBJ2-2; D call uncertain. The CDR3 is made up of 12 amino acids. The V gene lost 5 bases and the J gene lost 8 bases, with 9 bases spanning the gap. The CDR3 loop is CASSSRMGELFF. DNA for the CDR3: TGTGCCAGCAGTAGCAGGATGGGGGAGCTGTTTTTT.

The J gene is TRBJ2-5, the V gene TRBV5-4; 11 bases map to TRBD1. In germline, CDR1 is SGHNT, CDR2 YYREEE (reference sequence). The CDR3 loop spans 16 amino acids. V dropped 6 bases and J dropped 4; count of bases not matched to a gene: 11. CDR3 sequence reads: CASTHGTGGGIETQYF. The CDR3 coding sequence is TGTGCCAGCACCCACGGGACAGGGGGAGGCATAGAGACCCAGTACTTC.

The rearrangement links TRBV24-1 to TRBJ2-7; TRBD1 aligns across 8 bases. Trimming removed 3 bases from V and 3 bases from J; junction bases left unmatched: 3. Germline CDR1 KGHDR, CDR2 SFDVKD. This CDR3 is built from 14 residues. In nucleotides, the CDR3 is TGTGCCACCAGTGATAACAGGGGGGACTACGAGCAGTACTTC. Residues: CATSDNRGDYEQYF.

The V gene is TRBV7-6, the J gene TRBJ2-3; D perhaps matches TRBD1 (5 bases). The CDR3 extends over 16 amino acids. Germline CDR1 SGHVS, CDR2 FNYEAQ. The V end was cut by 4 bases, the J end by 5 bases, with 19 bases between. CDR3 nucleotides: TGTGCCAGCAGCTCACAACAAGGGGTGGTAGGAGATACGCAGTATTTT. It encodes CASSSQQGVVGDTQYF.

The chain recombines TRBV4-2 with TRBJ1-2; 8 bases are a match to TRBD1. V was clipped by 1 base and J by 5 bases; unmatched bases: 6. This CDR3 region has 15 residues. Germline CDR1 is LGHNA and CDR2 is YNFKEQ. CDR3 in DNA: TGTGCCAGCAGCCAAGGACAGGGGATAGAGTATGGCTACACCTTC. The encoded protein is CASSQGQGIEYGYTF.

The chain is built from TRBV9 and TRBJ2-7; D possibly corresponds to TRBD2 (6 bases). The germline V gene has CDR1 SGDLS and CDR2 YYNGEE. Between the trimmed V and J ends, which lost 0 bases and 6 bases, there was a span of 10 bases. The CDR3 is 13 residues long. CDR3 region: CASSVGDWLEQYF. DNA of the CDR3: TGTGCCAGCAGCGTAGGGGACTGGCTCGAGCAGTACTTC. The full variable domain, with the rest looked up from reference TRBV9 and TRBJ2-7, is DSGVTQTPKHLITATGQRVTLRCSPRSGDLSVYWYQQSLDQGLQFLIQYYNGEERAKGNILERFSAQQFPDLHSELNLSSLELGDSALYFCASSVGDWLEQYFGPGTRLTVT.

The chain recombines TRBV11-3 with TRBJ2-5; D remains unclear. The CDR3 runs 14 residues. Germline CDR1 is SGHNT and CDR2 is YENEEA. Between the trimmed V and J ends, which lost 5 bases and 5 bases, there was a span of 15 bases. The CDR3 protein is CASSPSLVLETQYF. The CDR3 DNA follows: TGTGCCAGCAGCCCCTCACTCGTCTTGGAGACCCAGTACTTC.

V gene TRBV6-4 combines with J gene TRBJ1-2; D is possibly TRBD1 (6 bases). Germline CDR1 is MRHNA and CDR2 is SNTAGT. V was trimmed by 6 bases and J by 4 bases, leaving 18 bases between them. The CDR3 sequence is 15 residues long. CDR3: CASSERTGGGYGYTF. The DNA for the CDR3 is TGTGCCAGCAGCGAGCGGACGGGAGGGGGCTATGGCTACACCTTC.

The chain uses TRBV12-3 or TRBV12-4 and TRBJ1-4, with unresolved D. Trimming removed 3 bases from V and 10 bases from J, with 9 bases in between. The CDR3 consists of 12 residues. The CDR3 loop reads CASSFSPGKLFF. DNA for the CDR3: TGTGCCAGCAGTTTCAGCCCAGGAAAACTGTTTTTT.